This entry describes one TCR beta chain. The antigen remains unidentified. Measured with immunoSEQ multiplex PCR; TCRdb has only the in-frame clones, and not every one. The table includes approximately 2.1 million clones, approximately 95% detected once. This sample is part of a study of shared clonotypes between healthy human individuals. Study results and caveats: Clonotypes that were shared across four donors made up around 5% of naive CD4 clonotypes.

Sequencing was done on a sample of naive CD4+ T cells from PBMCs. Subset: CD45RA+ positively selected. The TCR comes from a man younger than 35 in good health. Some clones in this sample may be carry-over from other donors' samples.

Written as DNA, the CDR3 is TGTGCCAGCAGCTTCGGACAGGGGAGAGATACGCAGTATTTT. It encodes CASSFGQGRDTQYF. J is TRBJ2-3 and V is TRBV7-3; 9 nucleotides align to TRBD1. Germline-derived CDR1 and CDR2 are SGHTA and FQGTGA. The CDR3 length is 14 residues. The J segment lost 5 bases and the V segment lost 3 bases, leaving 3 bases of the junction unmatched.